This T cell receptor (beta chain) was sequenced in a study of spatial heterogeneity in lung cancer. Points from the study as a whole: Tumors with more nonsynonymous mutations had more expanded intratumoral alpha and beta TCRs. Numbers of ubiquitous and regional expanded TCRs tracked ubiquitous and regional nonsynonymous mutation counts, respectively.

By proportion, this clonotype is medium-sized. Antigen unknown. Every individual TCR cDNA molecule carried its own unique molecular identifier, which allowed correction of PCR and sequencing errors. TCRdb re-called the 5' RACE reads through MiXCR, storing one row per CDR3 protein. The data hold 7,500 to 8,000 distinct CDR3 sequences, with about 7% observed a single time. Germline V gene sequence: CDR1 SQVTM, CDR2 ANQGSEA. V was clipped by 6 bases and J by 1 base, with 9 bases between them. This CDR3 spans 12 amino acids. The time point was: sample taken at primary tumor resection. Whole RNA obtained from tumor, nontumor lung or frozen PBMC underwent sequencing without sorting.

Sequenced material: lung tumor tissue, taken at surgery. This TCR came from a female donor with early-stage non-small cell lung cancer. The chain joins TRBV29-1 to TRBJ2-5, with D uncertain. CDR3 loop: CSVKTTQETQYF. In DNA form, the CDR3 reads TGCAGCGTAAAAACGACCCAAGAGACCCAGTACTTC.